This TCR beta chain was documented in a study of blood T cell repertoires in COVID-19. Study-wide context: There were acute and convalescent COVID-19 samples, and they came from the United States, Italy and Spain. Nucleic acid was either cDNA or gDNA, and it came from T cells, B-cell-depleted T cells, or PBMCs.

Per the study methods: It was from reference gene primer amplification that nucleated cell counts were estimated. The protocol was immunoSEQ multiplex PCR, while the TCRdb copy is restricted to in-frame clones and leaves out a portion. V, J and clone size are those of that table, while D and trimming were read from the DNA. Here the sample spans about 150,000 clones, around 80% being singletons. Sequences were obtained from peripheral blood. This clonotype was sampled from a human donor with acute or convalescent COVID-19. The donor label of this sample is uncertain.

CDR3 sequence: CSGQGRDTEAFF. The CDR3 DNA reads as TGCAGCGGACAGGGAAGGGACACTGAAGCTTTCTTT. The chain recombines TRBV29-1 with TRBJ1-1; TRBD1 agrees at 7 bases. The CDR3 runs 12 residues. Trimming removed 7 bases from V and 3 bases from J; junction bases left unmatched: 5. CDR1 SQVTM and CDR2 ANQGSEA come from the germline V gene.